The text below deals with one T cell receptor beta chain. The data belong to a study of blood T cell repertoires in COVID-19. Study-level information: Whether acute or convalescent, the COVID-19 samples came from the United States, Italy and Spain. T cells, B-cell-depleted T cells, or PBMCs supplied cDNA or gDNA.

Original processing methods: Reference gene primer amplification in the assay estimated nucleated cell counts. Profiled with immunoSEQ multiplex PCR; TCRdb holds only in-frame clones, not every one. That table is the source of V, J and clone size, and D and trimming were worked out from the DNA. The sample has 60,000 to 65,000 clones, about 70% seen once. V was clipped by 8 bases and J by 4 bases, with 14 bases between them. The germline V gene has CDR1 ENHRY and CDR2 SYGVKD. The CDR3 spans 13 residues. What was sequenced was peripheral blood. The chain employs TRBV10-3 and TRBJ2-5; D is perhaps TRBD2 (6 bases). This receptor was taken from a human donor in a cohort sampled during active COVID-19. The CDR3 is CAIESGPGETQYF. In DNA form, the CDR3 reads TGTGCCATCGAGAGCGGGCCTGGAGAGACCCAGTACTTC.